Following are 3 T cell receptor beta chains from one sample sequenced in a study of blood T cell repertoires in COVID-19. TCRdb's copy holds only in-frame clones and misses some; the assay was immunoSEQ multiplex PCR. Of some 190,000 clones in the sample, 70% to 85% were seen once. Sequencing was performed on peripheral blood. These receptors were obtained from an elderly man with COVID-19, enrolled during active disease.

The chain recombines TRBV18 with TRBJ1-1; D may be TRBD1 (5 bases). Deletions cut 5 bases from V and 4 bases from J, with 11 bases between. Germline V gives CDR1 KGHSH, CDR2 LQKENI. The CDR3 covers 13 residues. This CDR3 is CASSSTAGTEAFF. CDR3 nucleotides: TGTGCCAGCTCATCGACAGCGGGCACTGAAGCTTTCTTT. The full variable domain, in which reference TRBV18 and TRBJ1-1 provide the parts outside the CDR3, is NAGVMQNPRHLVRRRGQEARLRCSPMKGHSHVYWYRQLPEEGLKFMVYLQKENIIDESGMPKERFSAEFPKEGPSILRIQQVVRGDSAAYFCASSSTAGTEAFFGQGTRLTVV.

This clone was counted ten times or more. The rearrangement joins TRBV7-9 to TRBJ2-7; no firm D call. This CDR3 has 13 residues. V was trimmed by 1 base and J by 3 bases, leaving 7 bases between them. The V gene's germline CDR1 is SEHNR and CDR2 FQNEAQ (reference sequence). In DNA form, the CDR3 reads TGTGCCAGCAGCTTAGAATCAATCTACGAGCAGTACTTC. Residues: CASSLESIYEQYF.

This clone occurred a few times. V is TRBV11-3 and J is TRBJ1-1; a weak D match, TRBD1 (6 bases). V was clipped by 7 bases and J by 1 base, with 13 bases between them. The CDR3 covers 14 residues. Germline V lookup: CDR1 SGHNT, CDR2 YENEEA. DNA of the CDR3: TGTGCCAGCAAGCGGGGGGCTGGGAACACTGAAGCTTTCTTT. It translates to CASKRGAGNTEAFF.